Each of the 11 T cell receptor beta chains below was sequenced from the same sample in a study of blood T cells in healthy people across ages. Next came a second PCR, run for about 7 to 12 cycles, which used a sample-barcoded 5' primer along with a J-beta primer mix. MiXCR, applied by TCRdb to the 5' RACE reads, yields one record per CDR3 protein. Here the sample spans approximately 2,000,000 distinct CDR3 sequences, around 42% being singletons. The sample taken for sequencing was blood. These TCRs come from a human donor in good health.

CDR3 sequence reads: CASRPTASSYEQYF. The CDR3 DNA sequence: TGCGCCAGCAGACCCACCGCGAGCTCCTACGAGCAGTACTTC. This chain uses TRBV5-1 with TRBJ2-7; D call uncertain. V lost 5 bases and J lost 0, with 12 bases in between. CDR1 and CDR2 from the germline V gene are SGHRS and YFSETQ. The CDR3 totals 14 residues.

In the case of this clonotype: A much more abundant neighbour one base away suggests this may be a read error. This chain links TRBV7-8 with TRBJ2-6, with D tentatively TRBD1 (6 bases). Germline assignment: CDR1 SGHVS and CDR2 FQNEAQ. The CDR3 totals 14 residues. The CDR3, as DNA: TGTGCCAGCAGCATGACTTTAAGGGGGAGCGTCCGGACTTTC. Residues: CASSMTLRGSVRTF.

The rearrangement links TRBV6-1 to TRBJ2-4; D perhaps matches TRBD1 (5 bases). Trimming removed 3 bases at V and 9 bases at J, with 9 bases between. This CDR3 spans 12 amino acids. Germline CDR1 reads MNHNS; CDR2 reads SASEGT. CDR3 sequence: CASSDQGPIQYF. The CDR3 bases are TGTGCCAGCAGTGATCAGGGCCCCATTCAGTACTTC.

In the case of this clonotype: The junction departs from the called germline gene at one end, perhaps through a read error. This rearrangement joins TRBV12-3 or TRBV12-4 to TRBJ1-3; D is unclear. The CDR3 consists of 17 residues. CDR3 loop: CASSLWGIASSGDTIYF. In DNA, the CDR3 is TGTGCCAGCAGTTTATGGGGTATCGCAAGCTCTGGAGACACCATATATTTT.

This chain uses TRBV20-1 with TRBJ1-5, with D perhaps TRBD1 (5 bases). This CDR3 contains 14 residues. Germline CDR1 DFQATT, CDR2 SNEGSKA (reference sequence). V was trimmed by 5 bases and J by 4 bases, leaving 15 bases between them. CDR3 residues: CSAGRDVRNQPQHF. CDR3 DNA: TGCAGTGCTGGCCGGGACGTTAGGAATCAGCCCCAGCATTTT.

The chain links TRBV6-5 to TRBJ2-5; D is possibly TRBD2 (7 bases). Trimming left V 4 bases short and J 5 bases short, with 20 bases between. Germline CDR1 and CDR2: MNHEY and SVGAGI. The length of the CDR3 is 16 residues. The chain's CDR3 is CASSSLPGGARETQYF. In DNA, the CDR3 is TGTGCCAGCAGTTCCCTCCCTGGGGGGGCTCGTGAGACCCAGTACTTC.

This chain links TRBV7-2 with TRBJ2-7, with unresolved D. The CDR3 extends over 15 amino acids. Germline V gives CDR1 SGHTA, CDR2 FQGNSA. The V end was cut by 4 bases, the J end by 3 bases, with 16 bases between. Here the CDR3 DNA reads TGTGCCAGCAGCTGGAGCCGCCGCAGTGTCTACGAGCAGTACTTC. Translation gives CASSWSRRSVYEQYF.

The table lists this clonotype with many counts. This sequence joins TRBV4-3 and TRBJ2-7; D gene ambiguous. V lost 2 bases and J lost 5, with 13 bases in between. CDR3 length: 14 residues. Germline CDR1 LGHNA, CDR2 YSLEER. CDR3 nucleotide sequence: TGCGCCAGCAGCCAATTAGGGAACAGAGACGAGCAGTACTTC. Translated, it gives CASSQLGNRDEQYF.

The V call is TRBV7-2, the J call TRBJ2-6; the D is unclear. Per germline, CDR1 SGHTA and CDR2 FQGNSA. The CDR3 extends over 15 amino acids. The V end was cut by 5 bases, the J end by 0 bases, with 8 bases between. Here the CDR3 reads CASSATDSGANVLTF. The CDR3 bases are TGTGCCAGCAGCGCAACAGACTCTGGGGCCAACGTCCTGACTTTC.

The rearrangement joins TRBV18 to TRBJ2-3, with D tentatively TRBD1 (6 bases). Germline lookup yields CDR1 KGHSH and CDR2 LQKENI. This CDR3 is 15 amino acids long. The V gene lost 3 bases and the J gene lost 5 bases, with 15 bases spanning the gap. CDR3 DNA sequence: TGTGCCAGCTCACCCTCAGGGACAAGTCTAGATACGCAGTATTTT. This gives the protein CASSPSGTSLDTQYF.

This clonotype was recorded once. The gene calls are TRBV12-3 or TRBV12-4 and TRBJ2-2; 8 nucleotides align to TRBD1. The CDR3 is 19 residues long. The trim removed 3 bases at V and 0 bases at J, leaving 12 bases unmatched. The CDR3 region has the DNA TGTGCCAGCAGTTTGACAGGGGTAGCGGCCGACGCGAACACCGGGGAGCTGTTTTTT. Translating it yields CASSLTGVAADANTGELFF.